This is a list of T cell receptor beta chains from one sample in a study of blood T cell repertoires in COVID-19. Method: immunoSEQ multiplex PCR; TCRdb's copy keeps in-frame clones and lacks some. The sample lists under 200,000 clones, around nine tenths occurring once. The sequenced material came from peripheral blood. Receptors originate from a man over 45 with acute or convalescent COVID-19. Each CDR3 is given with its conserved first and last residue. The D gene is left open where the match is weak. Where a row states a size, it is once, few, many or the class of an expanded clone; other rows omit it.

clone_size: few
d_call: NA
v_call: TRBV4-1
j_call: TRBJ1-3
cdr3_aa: CASSQDPGDGNTIYF
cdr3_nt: TGCGCCAGCAGCCAAGATCCGGGGGATGGAAACACCATATATTTT

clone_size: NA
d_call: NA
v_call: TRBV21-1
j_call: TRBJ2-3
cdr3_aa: CASGMPEKTDTQYF
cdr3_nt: TGTGCCAGCGGTATGCCAGAAAAGACAGATACGCAGTATTTT

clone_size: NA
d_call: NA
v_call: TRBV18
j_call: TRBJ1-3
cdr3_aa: CASSPQAFSGNTIYF
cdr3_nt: TGTGCCAGCTCACCCCAGGCTTTCTCTGGAAACACCATATATTTT

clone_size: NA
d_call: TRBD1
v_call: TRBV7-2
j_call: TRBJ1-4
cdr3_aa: CASSLGNRGGEKLFF
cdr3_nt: TGTGCCAGCAGCTTAGGAAACAGGGGCGGTGAAAAACTGTTTTTT

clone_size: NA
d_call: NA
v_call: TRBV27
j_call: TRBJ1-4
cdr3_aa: CASSFGGPNEKLFF
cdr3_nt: TGTGCCAGCAGTTTTGGCGGCCCTAATGAAAAACTGTTTTTT

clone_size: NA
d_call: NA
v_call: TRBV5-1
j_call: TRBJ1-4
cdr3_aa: CASSLTLRGEKLFF
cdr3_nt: TGCGCCAGCAGCTTGACCCTCCGGGGTGAAAAACTGTTTTTT

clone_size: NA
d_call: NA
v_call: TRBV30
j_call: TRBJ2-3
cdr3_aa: CAWSSGFTDTQYF
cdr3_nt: TGTGCCTGGAGTTCAGGGTTCACGGATACGCAGTATTTT

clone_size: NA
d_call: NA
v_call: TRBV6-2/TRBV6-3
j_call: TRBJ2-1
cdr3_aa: CASSRGVAYNEQFF
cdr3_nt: TGTGCCAGCAGCCGCGGGGTGGCCTACAATGAGCAGTTCTTC

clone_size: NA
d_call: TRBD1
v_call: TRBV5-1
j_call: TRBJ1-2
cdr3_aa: CASSGTGDYGYTF
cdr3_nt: TGCGCCAGCAGCGGGACAGGCGACTATGGCTACACCTTC

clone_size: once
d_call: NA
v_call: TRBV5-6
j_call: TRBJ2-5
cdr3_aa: CASSLTGVETQYF
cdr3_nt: TGTGCCAGCAGCTTGACCGGGGTAGAGACCCAGTACTTC

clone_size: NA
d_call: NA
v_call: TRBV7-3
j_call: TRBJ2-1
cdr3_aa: CASGRDTFNEQFF
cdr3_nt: TGTGCCAGCGGACGGGACACCTTCAATGAGCAGTTCTTC

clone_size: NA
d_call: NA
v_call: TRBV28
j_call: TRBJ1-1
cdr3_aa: CASSLYEEWSRTEAFF
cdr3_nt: TGTGCCAGCAGTTTATACGAGGAGTGGAGCCGGACTGAAGCTTTCTTT

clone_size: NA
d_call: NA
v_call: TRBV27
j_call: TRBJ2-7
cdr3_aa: CASSLRGLPYEQYF
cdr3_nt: TGTGCCAGCAGTCTGCGAGGACTGCCCTACGAGCAGTACTTC

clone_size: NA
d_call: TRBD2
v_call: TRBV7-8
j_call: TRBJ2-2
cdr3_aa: CASTTVPAGVNGELFF
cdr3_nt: TGTGCCAGCACAACCGTCCCAGCGGGGGTTAACGGGGAGCTGTTTTTT

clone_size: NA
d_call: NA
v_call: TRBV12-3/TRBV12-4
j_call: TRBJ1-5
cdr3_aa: CASNRQDNQPQHF
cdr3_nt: TGTGCCAGCAATCGGCAGGACAATCAGCCCCAGCATTTT

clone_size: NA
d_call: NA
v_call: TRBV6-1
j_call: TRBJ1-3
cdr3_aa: CASSELGGRWNTIYF
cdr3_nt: TGTGCCAGCAGTGAACTGGGGGGGCGGTGGAACACCATATATTTT

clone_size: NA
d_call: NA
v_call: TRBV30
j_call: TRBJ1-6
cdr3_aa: CAWWRPGGNSPLHF
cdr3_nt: TGTGCCTGGTGGAGGCCGGGGGGTAATTCACCCCTCCACTTT

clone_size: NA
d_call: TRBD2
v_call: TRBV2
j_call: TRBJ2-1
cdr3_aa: CASSAERGGLYNEQFF
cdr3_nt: TGTGCCAGCAGTGCGGAGCGGGGGGGCCTTTACAATGAGCAGTTCTTC

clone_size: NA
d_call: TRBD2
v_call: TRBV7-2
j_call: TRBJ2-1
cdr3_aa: CASSFGTSGRVQFF
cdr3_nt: TGTGCCAGCAGCTTCGGGACTAGCGGGAGAGTGCAGTTCTTC

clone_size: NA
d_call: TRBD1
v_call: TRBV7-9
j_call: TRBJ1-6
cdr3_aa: CASTELAGGDSPLHF
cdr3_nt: TGTGCCAGCACCGAGCTGGCAGGGGGCGATTCACCCCTCCACTTT

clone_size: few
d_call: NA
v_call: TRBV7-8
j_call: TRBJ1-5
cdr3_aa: CASSQPRFSDSNQPQHF
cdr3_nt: TGTGCCAGCAGCCAGCCGAGGTTTTCAGACAGCAATCAGCCCCAGCATTTT

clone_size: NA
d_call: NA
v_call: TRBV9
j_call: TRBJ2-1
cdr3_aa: CASSVEVGGSLYNEQFF
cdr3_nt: TGTGCCAGCAGCGTAGAGGTGGGGGGAAGCCTATACAATGAGCAGTTCTTC

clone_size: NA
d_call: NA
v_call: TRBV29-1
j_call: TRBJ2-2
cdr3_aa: CSVAWRGRTGELFF
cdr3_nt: TGCAGCGTTGCTTGGAGGGGGCGCACCGGGGAGCTGTTTTTT

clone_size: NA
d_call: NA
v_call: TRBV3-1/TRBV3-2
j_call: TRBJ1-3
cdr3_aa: CASSLEVISGNTIYF
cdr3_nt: TGTGCCAGCAGCCTCGAGGTGATCTCTGGAAACACCATATATTTT

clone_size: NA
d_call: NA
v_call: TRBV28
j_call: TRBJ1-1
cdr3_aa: CASSLATGRAEAFF
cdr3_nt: TGTGCCAGCAGTTTGGCTACCGGGAGAGCTGAAGCTTTCTTT

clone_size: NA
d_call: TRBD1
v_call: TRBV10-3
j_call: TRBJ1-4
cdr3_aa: CAIGQGEEKLFF
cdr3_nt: TGTGCCATCGGACAGGGGGAGGAAAAACTGTTTTTT

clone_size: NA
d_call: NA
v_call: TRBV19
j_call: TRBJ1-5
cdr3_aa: CASSRGGGSNQPQHF
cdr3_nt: TGTGCCAGTAGTAGGGGGGGAGGTAGCAATCAGCCCCAGCATTTT

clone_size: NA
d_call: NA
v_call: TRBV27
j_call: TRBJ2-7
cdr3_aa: CASSPVTGNSYEQYF
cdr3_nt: TGTGCCAGCAGCCCCGTAACCGGGAACTCCTACGAGCAGTACTTC

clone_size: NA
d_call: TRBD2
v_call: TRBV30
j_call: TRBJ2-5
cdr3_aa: CAWSLGGIQETQYF
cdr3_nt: TGTGCCTGGAGTTTGGGGGGGATACAAGAGACCCAGTACTTC

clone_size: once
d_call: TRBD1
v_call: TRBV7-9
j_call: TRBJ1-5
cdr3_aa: CASSPGQGNQPQHF
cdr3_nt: TGTGCCAGCAGCCCGGGACAGGGTAATCAGCCCCAGCATTTT

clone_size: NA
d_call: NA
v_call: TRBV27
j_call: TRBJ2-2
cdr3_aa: CASSLYTGELFF
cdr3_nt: TGTGCCAGCAGTCTCTACACCGGGGAGCTGTTTTTT

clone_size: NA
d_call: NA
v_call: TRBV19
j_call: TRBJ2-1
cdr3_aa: CASTVGSEDYNEQFF
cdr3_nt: TGTGCCAGTACTGTTGGTAGCGAGGACTACAATGAGCAGTTCTTC

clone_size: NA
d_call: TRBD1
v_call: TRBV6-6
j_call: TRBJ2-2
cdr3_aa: CASSYRQGERTGELFF
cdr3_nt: TGTGCCAGCAGTTACAGGCAGGGGGAACGGACCGGGGAGCTGTTTTTT

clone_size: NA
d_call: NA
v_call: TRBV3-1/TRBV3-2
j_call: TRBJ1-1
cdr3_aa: CASSLGGVNTEAFF
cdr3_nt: TGTGCCAGCAGCCTCGGAGGGGTGAACACTGAAGCTTTCTTT

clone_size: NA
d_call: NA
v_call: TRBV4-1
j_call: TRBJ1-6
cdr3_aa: CASSQDIPLGSYNSPLHF
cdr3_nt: TGCGCCAGCAGCCAAGATATCCCGCTCGGCTCCTATAATTCACCCCTCCACTTT

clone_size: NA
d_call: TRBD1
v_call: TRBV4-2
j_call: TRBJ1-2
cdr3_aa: CASSETGDYGYTF
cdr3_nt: TGTGCCAGCAGCGAAACAGGGGACTATGGCTACACCTTC

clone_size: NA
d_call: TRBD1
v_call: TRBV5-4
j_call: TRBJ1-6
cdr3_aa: CASSTRTGDNSPLHF
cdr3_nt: TGTGCCAGCAGCACCCGGACAGGTGATAATTCACCCCTCCACTTT

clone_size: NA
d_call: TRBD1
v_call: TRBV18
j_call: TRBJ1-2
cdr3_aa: CASSPGTGVSYYYGYTF
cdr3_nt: TGTGCCAGCTCACCCGGGACAGGGGTATCCTACTACTATGGCTACACCTTC

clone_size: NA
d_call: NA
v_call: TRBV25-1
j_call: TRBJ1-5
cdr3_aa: CASSESPTHSNQPQHF
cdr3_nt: TGTGCCAGCAGTGAAAGTCCTACCCATAGCAATCAGCCCCAGCATTTT

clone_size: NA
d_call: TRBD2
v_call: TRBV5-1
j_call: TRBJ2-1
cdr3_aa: CASSLADQGLAGVHEQFF
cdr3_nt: TGCGCCAGCAGCTTGGCCGACCAGGGACTAGCGGGAGTGCATGAGCAGTTCTTC

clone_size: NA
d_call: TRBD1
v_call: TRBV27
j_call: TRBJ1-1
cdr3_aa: CASRRTGGHTEAFF
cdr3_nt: TGTGCCAGCAGGAGGACAGGGGGCCATACTGAAGCTTTCTTT

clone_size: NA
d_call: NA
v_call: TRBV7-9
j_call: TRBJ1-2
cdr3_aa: CASSPEIGGYTF
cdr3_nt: TGTGCCAGCTCACCCGAGATTGGTGGCTACACCTTC

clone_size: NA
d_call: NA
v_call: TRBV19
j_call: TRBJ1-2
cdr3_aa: CASSIGRDYGYTF
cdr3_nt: TGTGCCAGTAGTATAGGCCGCGACTATGGCTACACCTTC

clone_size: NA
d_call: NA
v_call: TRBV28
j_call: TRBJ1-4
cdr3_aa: CASSLPGEGEKLFF
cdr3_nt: TGTGCCAGCAGTTTACCGGGGGAGGGCGAAAAACTGTTTTTT

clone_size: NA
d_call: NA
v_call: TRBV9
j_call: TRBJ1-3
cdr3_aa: CASSVQGSGNTIYF
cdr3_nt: TGTGCCAGCAGCGTCCAGGGTTCTGGAAACACCATATATTTT

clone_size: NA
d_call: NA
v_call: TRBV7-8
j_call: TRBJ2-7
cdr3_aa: CASSLGVDYEQYF
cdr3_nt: TGTGCCAGCAGCCTCGGGGTAGACTACGAGCAGTACTTC

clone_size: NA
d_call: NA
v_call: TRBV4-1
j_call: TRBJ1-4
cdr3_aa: CASSHQQFGNEKLFF
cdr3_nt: TGCGCCAGCAGCCATCAACAGTTTGGTAATGAAAAACTGTTTTTT

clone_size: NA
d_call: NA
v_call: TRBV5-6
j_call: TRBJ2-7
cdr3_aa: CASSLWQSITYEQYF
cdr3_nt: TGTGCCAGCAGCTTGTGGCAGTCGATTACCTACGAGCAGTACTTC

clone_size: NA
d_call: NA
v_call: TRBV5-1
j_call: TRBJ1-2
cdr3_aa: CASSTNRPDNYGYTF
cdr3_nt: TGCGCCAGCAGCACAAACAGGCCCGATAACTATGGCTACACCTTC

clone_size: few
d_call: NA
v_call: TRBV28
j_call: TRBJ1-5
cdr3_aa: CASSLRTPFSNQPQHF
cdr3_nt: TGTGCCAGCAGTTTACGGACACCCTTTAGCAATCAGCCCCAGCATTTT

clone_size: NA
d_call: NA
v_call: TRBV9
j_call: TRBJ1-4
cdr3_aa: CASSQTLATNEKLFF
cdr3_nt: TGTGCCAGCAGCCAAACTCTCGCAACTAATGAAAAACTGTTTTTT